What follows describes a single TCR beta chain. This clonotype has just a few counts. No antigen is known for it. Base qualities are missing; no much larger clone stands one base away. The data were taken from a study of T cells in Graves' hyperthyroidism and ophthalmopathy (dated by TCRdb to the late 2010s). Regarding the complete study: Peripheral blood samples were taken at initial diagnosis, before any treatment was given. TCR Vbeta CDR3 sequencing of 120 to 150 peripheral blood samples (around 45 ophthalmopathy, under 80 hyperthyroidism and some 17 progressor patients) is reported in the paper. In more than five Graves' hyperthyroidism patients, the study also compared T-cell repertoires from thyroid tissue with T-cell repertoires from blood. A discovery cohort of about a hundred patients, approximately 45 with Graves' ophthalmopathy and over 55 with stable Graves' hyperthyroidism, was used to find distinguishing TCR V-J signatures. An independent validation cohort of under 20 hyperthyroidism patients and approximately 15 patients who later progressed to ophthalmopathy tested prospective prediction of ophthalmopathy. The 100 or so discovery patients were randomly split 7:3 into training and test sets. After sampling, hyperthyroidism patients received methimazole starting at 30 mg daily, and ophthalmopathy patients received high-dose intravenous methylprednisolone. The study at large found these results: In validation, the model predicted progression to ophthalmopathy with approximately 69% sensitivity and less than 75% specificity, a median of 6.5 months before onset. Ophthalmopathy was separated from stable hyperthyroidism by a 13 V-J signature model, with approximately 85% sensitivity and about 84% specificity obtained in cross-validation and 80%/75% obtained in testing. Most expanded thyroid clonotypes (frequency above 0.001) were also detected in blood, a finding suggesting that blood repertoires may reflect thyroid immune responses. No statistical method was used to set the sample size in advance, and investigators knew the group allocation.

In the ophthalmopathy patients, disease was moderately to severely active, with a Clinical Activity Score of 3 or more, a NOSPECS grade of 4 or more, and a duration of less than 3 months. Exclusion was applied to patients with uncontrolled infections, other autoimmune diseases, pregnancy or lactation. Clinical symptoms, serum thyroxine and TRAb, thyroid ultrasound, and orbital computed tomography formed the basis for the diagnoses. Ficoll-Paque density gradient centrifugation was used to isolate PBMCs from approximately 10 ml of fresh peripheral blood. Total RNA was extracted using Trizol reagent, and RNA quality was assessed on an Agilent 2100 Bioanalyzer. Per the germline V gene, SGHVS is the CDR1 and FQNEAQ is the CDR2. V sheds 5 bases and J sheds 0 bases, leaving 8 bases between their ends. From the cysteine up to the phenylalanine, the CDR3 has a length of 13 residues. The sequence is cut down to CDR3 DNA, 39 bases in frame from base 1.

TCR beta CDR3 regions were amplified from RNA transcripts. For the first round of RT-PCR on the TCR CDR3, the HTBI primer set was used together with the Qiagen OneStep RT-PCR kit. Libraries were constructed in a second round of multiplex PCR, after which size selection and purification were carried out. The libraries were sequenced on an Illumina HiSeq2000 using paired-end 100 bp reads. As for the original processing: SOAPnuke was used to process the raw data, with reads discarded if the reads contained adapters or uncalled bases, had a mean Phred below 15, or lacked an exact constant-primer or identifier match. High-quality paired reads were merged with COPE v1.2.5, and unique nucleotide sequences were defined as clonotypes. MiTCR v1.1 was used to align clonotypes to the IMGT TRBV, TRBD and TRBJ reference segments. Analysis was restricted to V-J combinations with a frequency above 0.0001, which covered 99.2% of repertoires. The TCS score was defined as the ratio of F50 (clonal expansion) to E x V (chaos), calculated using BLOSUM62-based TCRdist between CDR3 peptides within each V-J. Welch's t-statistics and random forest reduced 514 V-J features to 10 to 15, which were used in a naive Bayes classifier (R e1071). TCRdb reworked the public reads: Q25 trimming with fastp, MiXCR clone assembly, productive beta chains retained. Every CDR3 protein is listed once, alongside the most common genes and DNA of its rows. The V and J calls were determined by TCRdb, not by the authors. Counted in this sample were around 500,000 distinct CDR3 sequences; around a fifth of them appeared once. The ten largest clones represent about half of the sample.

The chain is made from TRBV7-8 and TRBJ2-7, with a tentative D gene TRBD1 over 6 matching bases. Sequencing was carried out using blood. The receptor was derived from a woman in her sixties or seventies with Graves' ophthalmopathy. The sequenced DNA is TGTGCCAGCAGCAACAGGGTCTCCTACGAGCAGTACTTC. It translates to CASSNRVSYEQYF.